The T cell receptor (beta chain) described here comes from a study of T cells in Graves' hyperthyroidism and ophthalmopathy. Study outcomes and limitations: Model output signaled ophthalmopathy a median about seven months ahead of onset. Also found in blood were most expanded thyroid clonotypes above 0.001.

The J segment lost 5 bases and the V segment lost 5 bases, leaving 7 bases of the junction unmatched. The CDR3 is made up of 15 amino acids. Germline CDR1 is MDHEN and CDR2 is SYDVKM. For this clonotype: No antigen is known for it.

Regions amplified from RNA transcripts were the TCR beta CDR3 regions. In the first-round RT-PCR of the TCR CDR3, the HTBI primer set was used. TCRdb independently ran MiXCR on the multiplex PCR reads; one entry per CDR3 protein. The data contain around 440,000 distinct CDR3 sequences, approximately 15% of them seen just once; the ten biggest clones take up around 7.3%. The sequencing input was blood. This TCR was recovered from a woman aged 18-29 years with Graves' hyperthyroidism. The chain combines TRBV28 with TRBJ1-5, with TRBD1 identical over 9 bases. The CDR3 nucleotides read TGTGCCAGCAGTCTTGGACAGGGGTTGGATCAGCCCCAGCATTTT. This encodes CASSLGQGLDQPQHF.